A selection of T cell receptor beta chains follows, all from one sample in a study of tumor-infiltrating lymphocytes in primary liver carcinoma. Using its own MiXCR run on the multiplex PCR reads, TCRdb lists one record per CDR3 protein. The sample yields 300,000 to 400,000 distinct CDR3 sequences, 65% seen once. Sequenced sample: peripheral blood. These TCRs come from a middle-aged man with primary liver carcinoma and hepatitis B virus infection. Each CDR3 is given with its conserved first and last residue. The D gene is left open where the match is weak. Part of the rows lack a size; the others show once, few, many or a class for expanded clones.

TRBV11-2,.,TRBJ2-1,.,TGTGCCAGCAGCCCTTCGACTAACGGATACAACGAGCAGTTCTTC,CASSPSTNGYNEQFF
TRBV11-2,.,TRBJ1-2,TRBD1,TGTGCCAGCAGTTTAGATCCCCTGGGACAGGCCTCCTATGGCTACACCTTC,CASSLDPLGQASYGYTF
TRBV6-2/TRBV6-3,.,TRBJ2-2,TRBD2,TGTGCCAGCAGTTACGGGACTAGCGGGAGTGCCGTCGGGGAGCTGTTTTTT,CASSYGTSGSAVGELFF
TRBV4-1,.,TRBJ2-7,.,TGCGCCAACAGCCAAGATATTCTAGCAGGGGATCCTACGGAGGAGTACTTC,CANSQDILAGDPTEEYF
TRBV29-1,.,TRBJ2-1,TRBD2,TGCAGCGTTCTAACTCGCGGGAGGGAGAATAAGCAGTTCTTC,CSVLTRGRENKQFF
TRBV29-1,once,TRBJ2-7,TRBD2,TGCAGAGTAGTGACTAGCGCGGTCCGGGAGCAGTACTTC,CRVVTSAVREQYF
TRBV11-2,.,TRBJ2-7,TRBD2,TGTGCCTGCAACCCGGGAGGCCTCACCTACGAGCAGTACTTC,CACNPGGLTYEQYF
TRBV6-5,.,TRBJ2-7,TRBD2,TGTGCCAGCAGTTCCTTAGCGGGATGGTACGAGCAGTACTTC,CASSSLAGWYEQYF
TRBV11-2,.,TRBJ2-1,.,TGTGCCAGCAGCTTAGGGGCTAGCTCCTACAGTGAGCAGTTCTTC,CASSLGASSYSEQFF
TRBV4-2,many,TRBJ2-7,TRBD1,TGTGCCAGCAGCCAAGATCGGTGGTTCGAGGGGGCCGAGCAGTACTTC,CASSQDRWFEGAEQYF
TRBV6-5,.,TRBJ2-7,TRBD2,TGTGCCAGCACCAGCGGGAGCTCCTACGTGCAGTATTTC,CASTSGSSYVQYF
TRBV7-8,.,TRBJ2-7,.,TGTGTCAGCAGCTTAGCGCGGCAGAACGAGCAGTACTTT,CVSSLARQNEQYF
TRBV6-1,many,TRBJ1-2,TRBD1,TGTGCCAGCAGTGAAGCCCGGGACAGGGGCAAAGGCTACACCTTC,CASSEARDRGKGYTF
TRBV6-5,.,TRBJ2-3,.,TGTGTCAGCAGTTACTCGAACGGGGTACTGTTGTCCGCTACGCAGTATTTC,CVSSYSNGVLLSATQYF
TRBV5-5,.,TRBJ2-7,TRBD2,TGTGCCAGCAGCTTGACTAGCGGGGACTCCTACGAGCAGTACTTC,CASSLTSGDSYEQYF
TRBV19,.,TRBJ2-7,.,TGTGCCAGTAGTATACGGGGACCCCTGGACGAGCAGCACTTC,CASSIRGPLDEQHF
TRBV12-3/TRBV12-4,.,TRBJ2-7,.,TGTGCCAGCAGTTTAATGGGGGGCCTAAGACCCTACGAGCAGTACTTC,CASSLMGGLRPYEQYF
TRBV6-1,.,TRBJ2-1,.,TGTGCCAGCATCGTACCTTTGGGGGGCAACTACAATGAGCAGTTCTTC,CASIVPLGGNYNEQFF